This TCR beta chain was captured by sequencing in a study of OX40 agonist ivuxolimab in advanced cancers. About the research overall: The patients received agonistic anti-OX40 (CD134) antibody ivuxolimab. Every 2 weeks, ivuxolimab was infused into the patients intravenously at between 0.01 and 10 mg/kg. Findings and caveats of the study: At doses 0.1 to 3.0 mg/kg, CD4+ and CD8+ clones expanded. Expanded clones were, on average, more numerous in CD8+ T cells than in CD4+.

Of note for this clone: Its antigen remains unknown.

Libraries were prepared by immunoSEQ multiplex PCR; TCRdb keeps only in-frame clonotypes and omits some of them. The data contain under 50,000 clones, roughly 80% of them singletons. This clonotype was sampled from an adult with an advanced solid tumor such as melanoma, head and neck, liver or kidney cancer. This sample comprised CD4+ or CD8+ T cells sorted from blood, obtained in a trial of the OX40 agonist ivuxolimab.

In DNA form, the CDR3 reads TGCAGCGTTGATGACAGGGAAAGATTCTCTGGGGCCAACGTCCTGACTTTC. Protein sequence: CSVDDRERFSGANVLTF. This chain uses TRBV29-1 with TRBJ2-6; 7 nucleotides match TRBD1. Trimming at V came to 3 bases and at J to 0 bases, leaving 8 bases not matched to a gene. This CDR3 spans 17 amino acids. Per the germline V gene, CDR1 is SQVTM and CDR2 is ANQGSEA.